What follows is one T cell receptor beta chain and its context. The investigators amplified TCR beta CDR3 regions from RNA transcripts. The TCR CDR3 was amplified in a first-round RT-PCR using the HTBI primer set. MiXCR was run by TCRdb on the multiplex PCR reads, yielding one entry per CDR3 protein. The sample includes hundreds of thousands of distinct CDR3 sequences, around a quarter of them seen just once. The data were obtained in a study of T cells in Graves' hyperthyroidism and ophthalmopathy. With V trimmed by 6 bases and J by 5 bases, 5 bases remained unmatched. Germline values: CDR1 ENHRY, CDR2 SYGVKD. The CDR3 covers 13 residues.

The source is a woman aged 25 to 39 with Graves' ophthalmopathy. Material: blood. This sequence joins TRBV10-3 and TRBJ2-5; 8 bases align to TRBD2. This chain's CDR3 is CAISGGAGETQYF. CDR3 nucleotides: TGTGCCATCAGCGGGGGGGCCGGGGAGACCCAGTACTTC.